A selection of T cell receptor beta chains follows, all from one sample in a study of T cells in Graves' hyperthyroidism and ophthalmopathy. From the multiplex PCR reads, TCRdb called clonotypes with MiXCR, one entry per CDR3 protein. The sample includes about 500,000 distinct CDR3 sequences, 46% of them seen just once. Specimen: peripheral blood or thyroid tissue (not recorded which). The receptors originated from an adult woman with Graves' disease, either hyperthyroidism or ophthalmopathy (not recorded which). CDR3s include the opening cysteine and the closing phenylalanine or tryptophan. A D gene is named only where the DNA matches it firmly. Clone size is shown for a subset of rows, as once, few, many or a class of expanded clone.

NA	TRBV3-1	TRBJ2-6	NA	CASSQLSGANVLTF
NA	TRBV9	TRBJ2-6	many	CASSATVSGANVLTF
TRBD1	TRBV20-1	TRBJ2-5	many	CSASGTEETQYF
NA	TRBV20-1	TRBJ1-1	many	CSARVDMNTEAFF
NA	TRBV10-3	TRBJ2-7	many	CAISSETGGYEQYF
NA	TRBV7-8	TRBJ2-7	many	CASSLGGPGFLNF
NA	TRBV7-9	TRBJ1-5	NA	CASSSRQNQHF
NA	TRBV19	TRBJ2-6	NA	CASSTPRGATTGANVLTF
TRBD1	TRBV29-1	TRBJ1-2	NA	CSLSTGSNYGYTF
TRBD1	TRBV2	TRBJ2-7	NA	CASSEDRGVSEQYF
NA	TRBV28	TRBJ2-5	few	CASSKRQGHKKETQYF
TRBD2	TRBV20-1	TRBJ2-7	many	CSASGTSGSADYEQYF
NA	TRBV20-1	TRBJ1-2	many	CSARDVSRGYTF
TRBD1	TRBV12-3/TRBV12-4	TRBJ1-4	many	CASSSGTGPQKLFF
TRBD2	TRBV10-3	TRBJ2-3	NA	CACGSAADTQYF
NA	TRBV7-9	TRBJ2-7	NA	CASSQVPDSVDEQYF
TRBD1	TRBV5-5	TRBJ1-1	few	CASSWAPGQGVGAFF
NA	TRBV5-1	TRBJ1-1	many	CASSLDPMGKNTEAFF
TRBD2	TRBV7-9	TRBJ2-5	many	CASSLWASGRQETQYF
NA	TRBV7-2	TRBJ1-5	NA	CASSLEGDYSNQPQHF
TRBD2	TRBV29-1	TRBJ2-2	NA	CSAGGPVGELFF
NA	TRBV6-1	TRBJ2-7	many	CASGGAALGEQYF
TRBD1	TRBV12-3/TRBV12-4	TRBJ1-2	NA	CASSPWDRHGGYTF
TRBD1	TRBV7-2	TRBJ1-5	many	CASSTQGDQPQHF
TRBD2	TRBV11-2	TRBJ2-7	NA	CASSSFGAGEFYEQYF
TRBD1	TRBV12-3/TRBV12-4	TRBJ1-4	many	CASSPPGQGNEKLFF
NA	TRBV29-1	TRBJ2-7	NA	CSVEGGINYEQYF
TRBD2	TRBV7-9	TRBJ2-2	few	CASSLLPLKNPAGKTGELFF
NA	TRBV28	TRBJ1-2	few	CASNPGYGYTF
TRBD1	TRBV5-6	TRBJ1-2	many	CASSSGQVRIYGYTF
TRBD2	TRBV7-9	TRBJ2-7	NA	CASSPPSGDHYEQYF
TRBD1	TRBV12-3/TRBV12-4	TRBJ2-5	NA	CASSGQGGQETQYF
NA	TRBV28	TRBJ2-2	NA	CASSRGSVGTGELFF
NA	TRBV20-1	TRBJ1-1	many	CSAIIGAWNTEAFF
TRBD2	TRBV6-5	TRBJ2-2	many	CASSYGLATGELFF
NA	TRBV14	TRBJ1-6	NA	CASSQGQRGNSPLHF
TRBD1	TRBV24-1	TRBJ2-5	NA	CATSDLTGGAEETQYF
TRBD1	TRBV5-1	TRBJ1-2	many	CASSSTGEIYGYTF